This T cell receptor beta chain was recorded in a study of shared clonotypes between healthy human individuals. Selected positively for CCR7 and CD45RO-negative, naive CD8 cells excluded terminally differentiated effector memory CD45RA+ cells. Measured with immunoSEQ multiplex PCR; TCRdb has only the in-frame clones, and not every one. Among some 2 million clones listed, about 95% were seen once. The TCR comes from a man aged 18 to 30 in good health. Sequencing was carried out using naive CD8+ T cells sorted from blood.

CDR3 sequence (DNA): TGTGCCAGCAGCCCAAGGGGACAGGGGGCTCGAAACACCATATATTTT. Amino acids: CASSPRGQGARNTIYF. V is TRBV21-1 and J is TRBJ1-3; the DNA was not compared with TRBD1, the D call given in the table. TRBV21-1 represents a pseudogene. The length of the CDR3 is 16 residues.